Given below is one T cell receptor (beta chain) in context. Its antigen remains unidentified. The same CDR3 arises from other DNA sequences in this sample as well. These data come from a study of shared clonotypes between healthy human individuals. Germline lookup yields CDR1 LNHDA and CDR2 SQIVND (reference sequence). This CDR3 has 14 amino acids. Trimming shortened V by 1 base and J by 2 bases, and 9 bases separated the two germline ends. Study observations and caveats: Clonotypes not shared had lower generation probabilities than those common to all four donors.

CD45RO-negative cells were positively selected for CCR7, leaving out terminally differentiated effector memory CD45RA+ cells. All the donors were Caucasian adults who lived in Nashville, Tennessee. Deep-level assay runs were performed. Only in-frame clones appear in the TCRdb table, and some are missing; sequencing was by immunoSEQ multiplex PCR. Altogether about 2,100,000 clones are present, just over 90% being singletons, with the ten largest covering approximately 1.7%. The receptor was derived from a man aged 18 to 29 in good health. Some clones in this sample may be carry-over from other donors' samples. The chain joins TRBV19 to TRBJ2-7, with unresolved D. The source material was naive CD8+ T cells from PBMCs. The CDR3 region is CASSIGTGPYEQYF. The DNA of the CDR3 is TGTGCCAGTAGTATAGGCACGGGCCCCTACGAGCAGTACTTC.